The present T cell receptor (beta chain) was sequenced within a study of CD8+CD57+ T cells in acquired aplastic anemia. In the study overall: Healthy donor sequencing depth: around 9.9 million CD4+, around 12 million CD8+ reads.

This clonotype was counted a few times. For CDR3 and TCR beta VDJ profiling, genomic DNA was the template used. TCRdb re-called the reads through MiXCR, storing one row per CDR3 protein. Among approximately 200,000 distinct CDR3 sequences, over 60% were seen once, and the ten largest hold 25% to 30%. The V gene's germline CDR1 is SQVTM and CDR2 ANQGSEA. V lost 3 bases to trimming and J lost 1 base, with 9 bases between them. CDR3 length equals 13 residues. The receptor was derived from a human donor in good health. This chain uses TRBV29-1 with TRBJ1-1, with D perhaps TRBD1 (5 bases). Sequenced sample: sorted CD4+, CD8+, or CD8+CD57+ T cells (not recorded which) from PBMCs. This chain's CDR3 is CSVDGGPNTEAFF. In DNA, the CDR3 is TGCAGCGTTGATGGGGGACCGAACACTGAAGCTTTCTTT. The variable domain in full, completed from reference TRBV29-1 and TRBJ1-1, reads SAVISQKPSRDICQRGTSLTIQCQVDSQVTMMFWYRQQPGQSLTLIATANQGSEATYESGFVIDKFPISRPNLTFSTLTVSNMSPEDSSIYLCSVDGGPNTEAFFGQGTRLTVV.